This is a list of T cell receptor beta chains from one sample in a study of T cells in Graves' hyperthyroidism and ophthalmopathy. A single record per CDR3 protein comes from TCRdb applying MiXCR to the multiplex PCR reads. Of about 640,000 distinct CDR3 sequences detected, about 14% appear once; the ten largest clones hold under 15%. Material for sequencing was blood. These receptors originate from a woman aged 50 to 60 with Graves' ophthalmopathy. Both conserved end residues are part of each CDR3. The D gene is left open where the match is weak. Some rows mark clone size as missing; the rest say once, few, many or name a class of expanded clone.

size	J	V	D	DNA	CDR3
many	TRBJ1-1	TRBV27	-	TGTGCCAGCAGATTCAACAGGGAGGGGAACACTGAAGCTTTCTTT	CASRFNREGNTEAFF
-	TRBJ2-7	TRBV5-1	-	TGCGCCAGCAGCTTTGGACTAACAGCCTCTCCCAGTCACGAGCAGTACTTC	CASSFGLTASPSHEQYF
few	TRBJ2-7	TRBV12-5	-	TGTGCTAGTGGTGCCCCCGGTGGTTCCTACGAGCAGTACTTC	CASGAPGGSYEQYF
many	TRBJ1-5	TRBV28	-	TGTGCCACCAAGCGGGGACGGAATCAGCCCCAGCATTTT	CATKRGRNQPQHF
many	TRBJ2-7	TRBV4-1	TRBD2	TGCGCCAGCAGCCCCTCTGGCGGGGGGAGATACGAGCAGTACTTC	CASSPSGGGRYEQYF
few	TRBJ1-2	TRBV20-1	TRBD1	TGCAGTGCGATCAGTGGGACAGGCACAAACGGCGGGGGCTACACCTTC	CSAISGTGTNGGGYTF
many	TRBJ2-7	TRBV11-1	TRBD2	TGTGCCAGCAGCTTAATCAGCGGGAGAGGTTACGAGCAGTACTTC	CASSLISGRGYEQYF
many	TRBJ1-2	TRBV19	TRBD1	TGTGCCAGCAAGGACAGGGTAGGAAAAGGCTATGGCTACACCTTC	CASKDRVGKGYGYTF
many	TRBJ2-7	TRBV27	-	TGTGCCAGCAGGTGGCGTAGCCACAACGAGCAGTACTTC	CASRWRSHNEQYF
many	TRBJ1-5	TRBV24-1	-	TGTGCCACCAGTGATAACCGACGAGGGCTTCAGCCCCAGCATTTT	CATSDNRRGLQPQHF
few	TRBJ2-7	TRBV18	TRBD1	TGTGCCAGCTCACCAGTAGGGACAGGGGAGTACGAGCAGTACTTC	CASSPVGTGEYEQYF
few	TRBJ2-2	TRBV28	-	TGTGCCAGCATTAATTTCGGAGAGAACACCGGGGAGCTGTTTTTT	CASINFGENTGELFF
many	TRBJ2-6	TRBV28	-	TGTGCCAGCAGGCTCCAGGCCTCTGGGGCCAACGTCCTGACTTTC	CASRLQASGANVLTF
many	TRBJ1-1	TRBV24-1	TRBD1	TGTGCCACCAGTGATTCACCCGGTCGGGCAGGGGGCACTGAAGCTTTCTTT	CATSDSPGRAGGTEAFF
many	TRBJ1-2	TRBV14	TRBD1	TGTGCCAGCAGCCTCACCGGGACAGGGAATGGCTACACCTTC	CASSLTGTGNGYTF
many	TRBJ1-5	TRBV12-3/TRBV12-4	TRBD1	TGTGCCAGCAGTCCACAGGGGGGAGCGGGTCAGCCCCAGCATTTT	CASSPQGGAGQPQHF
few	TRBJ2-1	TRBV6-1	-	TGTGCCAGCAGTGAAGCTGGCAGATACAATGAGCAGTTCTTC	CASSEAGRYNEQFF
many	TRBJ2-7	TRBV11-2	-	TGTGCCAGCAGCGAAAGATGGGGGGACTCCTACGAGCAGTACTTC	CASSERWGDSYEQYF
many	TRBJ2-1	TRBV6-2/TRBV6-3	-	TGTGCCAGCAGTTACCCGCACAGGGTAAGCGATGAGCAGTTCTTC	CASSYPHRVSDEQFF
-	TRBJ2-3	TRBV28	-	TGTGCCAGCAGTTTACCCTGGACAGACTTCACAGATACGCAGTATTTT	CASSLPWTDFTDTQYF
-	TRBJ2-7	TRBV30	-	TGTGCCTGGAGTGTAGCGCTGCCGGACGAGCAGTACTTC	CAWSVALPDEQYF
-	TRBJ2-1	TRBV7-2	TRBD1	TGTGCCAGCAGCTTAACACAGGGGGCTGCTGAGCAGTTCTTC	CASSLTQGAAEQFF
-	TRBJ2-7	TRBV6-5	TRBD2	TGTGCCAGCAGTTACTGGGGACTAGCGGGAGGATCCTACGAGCAGTACTTC	CASSYWGLAGGSYEQYF
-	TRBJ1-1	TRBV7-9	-	TGTGCCAGCAGCTCCAGTAACAGGGTCGGCGACACTGAAGCTTTCTTT	CASSSSNRVGDTEAFF